The subject of this entry is one T cell receptor (beta chain). What it recognizes is unknown. From germline, CDR1 is LGHNA and CDR2 YSLEER. Trimming took off 4 bases at V and 0 bases at J, with 10 bases between the two ends. This CDR3 region has 15 residues. The data belong to a study of T-cell memory formation after mild COVID-19. Study-wide results and limits: Shrinking CD4+ clones resided mostly in CM and EM, and CD8+ ones in EMRA. Within pre-infection memory, some responding clones were found, suggesting cross-reactive memory joined.

TCRdb ran MiXCR on the 5' RACE reads and lists one entry per CDR3 protein. Of roughly 400,000 distinct CDR3 sequences in the sample, approximately 24% were seen once. This receptor was obtained from an adult woman who had mild COVID-19 (a few samples of this study predate the infection). Cell type and time point are not known. The rearrangement links TRBV4-3 to TRBJ1-3; tentative D call: TRBD1 (6 bases). Sequencing input: PBMCs or a T cell subset sorted from them (not recorded which). CDR3 DNA: TGCGCCAGCAGCCGCGACAGGATCTCTGGAAACACCATATATTTT. Its translation: CASSRDRISGNTIYF.